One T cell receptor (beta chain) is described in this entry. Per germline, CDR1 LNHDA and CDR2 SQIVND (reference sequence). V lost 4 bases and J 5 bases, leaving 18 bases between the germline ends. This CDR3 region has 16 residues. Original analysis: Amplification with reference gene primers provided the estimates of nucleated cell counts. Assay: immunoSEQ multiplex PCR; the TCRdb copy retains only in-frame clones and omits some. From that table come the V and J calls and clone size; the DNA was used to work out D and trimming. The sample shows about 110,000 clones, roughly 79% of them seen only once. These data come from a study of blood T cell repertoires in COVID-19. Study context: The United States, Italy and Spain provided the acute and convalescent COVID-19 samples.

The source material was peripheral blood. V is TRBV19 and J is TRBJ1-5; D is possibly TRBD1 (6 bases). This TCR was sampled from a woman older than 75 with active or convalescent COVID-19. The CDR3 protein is CASSKMGHTSDQPQHF. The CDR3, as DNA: TGTGCCAGTAGTAAAATGGGACATACGAGTGATCAGCCCCAGCATTTT.